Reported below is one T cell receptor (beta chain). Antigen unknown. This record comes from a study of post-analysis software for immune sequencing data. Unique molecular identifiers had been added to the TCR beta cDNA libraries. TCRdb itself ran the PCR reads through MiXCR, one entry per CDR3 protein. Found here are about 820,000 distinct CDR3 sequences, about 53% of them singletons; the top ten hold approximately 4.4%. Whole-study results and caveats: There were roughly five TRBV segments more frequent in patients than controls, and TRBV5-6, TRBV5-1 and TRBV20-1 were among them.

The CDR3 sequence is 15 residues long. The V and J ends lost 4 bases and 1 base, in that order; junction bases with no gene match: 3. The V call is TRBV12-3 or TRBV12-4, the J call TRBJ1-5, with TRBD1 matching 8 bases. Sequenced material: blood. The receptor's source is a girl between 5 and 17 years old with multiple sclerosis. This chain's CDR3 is CASSSDRASNQPQHF. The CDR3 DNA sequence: TGTGCCAGCAGTTCGGACAGGGCCAGCAATCAGCCCCAGCATTTT.